The clone carrying this T cell receptor beta chain appeared a few times. Antigen: not known. The sample belongs to a study of vaccination and CD4 T cells after COVID-19. Study as a whole: It was a median roughly 100 days after diagnosis, with a range of 35 to 161, that post-COVID samples were drawn. Study observations and caveats: In convalescent patients, 304 of 307 vaccine-specific clones were spike mono-reactive. It was observed that, in convalescent patients, a median 86.3% of reactive clones arose only post-vaccination.

Cultured CD4+ T-cell DNA underwent Oncomine TCR Beta short-read sequencing. TCRdb analysed the PCR reads with MiXCR anew, one entry per CDR3 protein. This repertoire shows more than 7,500 distinct CDR3 sequences, 55% found once; its top ten account for about 7.6%. Noted treatment: approximately 9-day PBMC culture with coronavirus spike peptide pools or control peptides (ViraFEST assay). The sequence came from a human donor who had recovered from COVID-19. Material: CD4+ T cells from blood, cultured in vitro.

Here the CDR3 DNA reads TGTGCCTGGATGGGACTAGCGGGCGCGAACACCGGGGAGCTGTTTTTT. Its protein is CAWMGLAGANTGELFF. The J gene is TRBJ2-2, the V gene TRBV30; 12 bases line up with TRBD2. CDR1 is GTSNPN, CDR2 SVGIG, per germline (reference sequence). The CDR3 extends over 16 amino acids. The V segment lost 4 bases and the J segment 0 bases; nucleotides outside the gene matches: 3.